A single sample is the source of the 7 T cell receptor beta chains below, sequenced in a study of shared clonotypes between healthy human individuals. Profiling relied on immunoSEQ multiplex PCR, and the TCRdb table lists in-frame clones only, not all of them. The sample includes roughly 320,000 clones, around 87% of them seen just once. Sequencing was carried out using memory CD8+ T cells sorted from blood. The subset: CD45RO+ cells pooled with CCR7-negative TemRA cells. The receptors here all came from a man younger than 30 in good health.

This chain uses TRBV2 with TRBJ2-3; unclear D gene. The CDR3 is 16 amino acids. The germline V and J ends were trimmed by 1 base and 3 bases, with 14 bases remaining between them. CDR1 is SNHLY and CDR2 is FYNNEI in the germline V gene. Here the CDR3 DNA reads TGTGCCAGCAGTGAAGTGTCATGGGTGGGTACAGATACGCAGTATTTT. This codes for CASSEVSWVGTDTQYF.

The rearrangement uses TRBV18 and TRBJ1-2; unclear D gene. V was cut by 3 bases and J by 7 bases, with 15 bases left in between. The CDR3 has 14 amino acids. Germline V gene lookup returns CDR1 KGHSH and CDR2 LQKENI. CDR3 sequence reads: CASSPTVSYCGYTF. The CDR3 DNA sequence: TGTGCCAGCTCACCCACAGTAAGCTACTGTGGCTACACCTTC.

The chain carries TRBV7-6 and TRBJ2-7; 14 bases map to TRBD2. CDR3 size: 18 residues. CDR1 and CDR2 (germline): SGHVS, FNYEAQ. The V gene end was trimmed by 5 bases and the J gene end by 0 bases; junction bases not matched to a gene: 9. The CDR3 bases are TGTGCCAGCAGCCGTGGACTAGCGGGAGGCCCGAGCTCCTACGAGCAGTACTTC. Its protein is CASSRGLAGGPSSYEQYF.

In this sample, this clone turned up a few times. The chain employs TRBV10-3 and TRBJ2-3; 8 nucleotides line up with TRBD2. Trimming took 0 bases from V and 3 from J; bases not matched to a gene: 8. The CDR3 is 17 amino acids. Germline assignment: CDR1 ENHRY and CDR2 SYGVKD. The CDR3 DNA is TGTGCCATCAGTGAGTCAGCGGGGGCAGTTTGGACAGATACGCAGTATTTT. Its translation is CAISESAGAVWTDTQYF.

V usage is TRBV10-1 and J usage is TRBJ2-3; weak D call: TRBD2 (6 bases). The length of the CDR3 is 20 residues. CDR1 and CDR2 (germline): WNHNN, SYGVQD (reference sequence). Deletions cut 0 bases from V and 5 bases from J, with 27 bases between. CDR3 sequence reads: CASSESMAPRGRDRKDTQYF. CDR3 DNA sequence: TGCGCCAGCAGTGAGTCCATGGCACCCCGAGGGCGGGATCGTAAAGATACGCAGTATTTT.

The V call is TRBV29-1, the J call TRBJ1-2; D perhaps matches TRBD1 (5 bases). Trimming removed 6 bases from V and 2 bases from J, with 10 bases in between. Germline lookup yields CDR1 SQVTM and CDR2 ANQGSEA. This CDR3 has 12 residues. This CDR3 is CSVGTANYGYTF. The CDR3 nucleotides read TGCAGCGTAGGGACGGCCAACTATGGCTACACCTTC.

The chain couples TRBV11-2 to TRBJ2-5; D possibly corresponds to TRBD1 (6 bases). The length of the CDR3 is 13 residues. The germline CDR1 and CDR2 sequences are SGHAT and FQNNGV. Trimming left V 3 bases short and J 4 bases short, with 9 bases between. The CDR3 coding sequence is TGTGCCAGCAGCTTCACACAGGGAGAGACCCAGTACTTC. Translation: CASSFTQGETQYF.